This T cell receptor (beta chain) was captured in a study of CXCR3-negative and CXCR3-positive naive CD8 T cells. Within the CD8+ T cell compartment, naive cells were CD45RO-CCR7+CD27+CD95-. As regards this clonotype: Its specificity is not known.

UMI-labeled 5' RACE TRB cDNA libraries were prepared from the cells. No DNA is given; TCRdb re-called the 5' RACE reads and lists each CDR3 protein once. The sample totals around 88,000 distinct CDR3 sequences; its top ten clones hold around 0.82%. Findings and caveats of the study: With respect to TRBV-TRBJ usage, naive CXCR3-negative and CXCR3-positive cells were similar; memory differed. Comparably high diversity marked both naive subsets, whereas memory CD8+ cells had much lower diversity. TRB CDR3 hydrophobicity was greater in CXCR3-positive naive cells than in CXCR3-negative naive cells.

This clonotype was sampled from a human donor in good health. Some clones in this sample may be carry-over from other donors' samples. Sequencing was performed on naive CXCR3+ CD8+ T cells from blood. Regarding subset: CD45RO-CCR7+CD27+CD95- naive CD8+ T cells expressing CXCR3 (TNR3+).

The CDR3 sequence: CASSHGTGLETQYF. The genes are TRBV12-3 or TRBV12-4 and TRBJ2-5; TCRdb lists TRBD1, though no DNA is available to test this call. CDR3 length equals 14 residues.